Sequencing of this T cell receptor (beta chain) was carried out in a study of radiotherapy plus CTLA-4 blockade in lung cancer. Turning to the study itself: Objective response rate was over 15%; disease control rate, about 28%.

Ipilimumab-mediated CTLA-4 blockade plus focal radiation was given to patients having chemo-refractory metastatic non-small-cell lung cancer. J lost 4 bases, V lost 8 bases, and 14 bases had no gene match. In germline, CDR1 is LNHDA, CDR2 SQIVND (reference sequence). The CDR3 is made up of 15 amino acids. General study points: There was expansion of tumor-derived TCR clones in blood after radiotherapy plus ipilimumab. Reports state that early shifts in blood T cell clones, with interferon-beta, best predicted response.

Data came from immunoSEQ multiplex PCR; TCRdb stores just in-frame clones and leaves some out. The table includes 20,000 to 25,000 clones, approximately 73% detected once. A note on this clone: Its antigen is undetermined.

This specimen consisted of peripheral blood, obtained from a patient treated with radiotherapy plus ipilimumab. This sequence originates from a human donor with non-small cell lung cancer who had stable disease on radiotherapy plus ipilimumab. This rearrangement joins TRBV19 to TRBJ2-7; 7 positions match TRBD2. The CDR3 DNA is TGTGCCAGTCGAAGCGGGGCGGAAGAGCGTTACGAGCAGTACTTC. It yields the protein CASRSGAEERYEQYF.